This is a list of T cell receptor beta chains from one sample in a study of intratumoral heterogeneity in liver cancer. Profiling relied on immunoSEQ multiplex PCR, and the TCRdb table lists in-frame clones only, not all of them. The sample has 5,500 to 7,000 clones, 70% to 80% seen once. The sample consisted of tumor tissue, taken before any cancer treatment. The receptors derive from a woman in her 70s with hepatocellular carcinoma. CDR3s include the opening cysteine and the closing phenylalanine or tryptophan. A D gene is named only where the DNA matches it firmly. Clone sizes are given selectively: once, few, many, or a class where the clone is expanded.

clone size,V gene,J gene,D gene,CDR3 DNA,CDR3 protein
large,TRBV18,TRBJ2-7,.,TGTGCCAGCTCACCAGTTATCACTGCCGGCTACGAGCAGTACTTC,CASSPVITAGYEQYF
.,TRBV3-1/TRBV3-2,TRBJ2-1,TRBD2,TGTGCCAGCAGCCAAGGAGATGGGACTAGCGGGAGGAATGAGCAGTTCTTC,CASSQGDGTSGRNEQFF
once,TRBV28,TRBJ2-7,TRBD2,TGTGCCAGCAGCAACCAGGTAGCGGGAGCCTACGAGCAGTACTTC,CASSNQVAGAYEQYF
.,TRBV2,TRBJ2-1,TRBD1,TGTGCCAGCAACCTAAGGGACAGTTCCAATGAGCAGTTCTTC,CASNLRDSSNEQFF
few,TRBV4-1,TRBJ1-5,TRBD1,TGCGCCAGCAGCAAACCCGGGACAGGGGGCCGTGTAGGCAATCAGCCCCAGCATTTT,CASSKPGTGGRVGNQPQHF
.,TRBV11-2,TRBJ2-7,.,TGTGCCAGCAGCCGATCCCCGTACGAGCAGTACTTC,CASSRSPYEQYF
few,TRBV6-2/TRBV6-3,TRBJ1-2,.,TGTGCCAGCAGTATAGGGGTTGGCTATGGCTACACCTTC,CASSIGVGYGYTF
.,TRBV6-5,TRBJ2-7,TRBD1,TGTGCCAGCAGTTACCGGGACAGGGGCTCCTACGAGCAGTACTTC,CASSYRDRGSYEQYF
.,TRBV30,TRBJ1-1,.,TGTGCCTGGAGTGTGTGGGGGGCATCGGACACTGAAGCTTTCTTT,CAWSVWGASDTEAFF
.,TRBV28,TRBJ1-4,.,TGTGCCAGCAGTCACGATGAAAAACTGTTTTTT,CASSHDEKLFF
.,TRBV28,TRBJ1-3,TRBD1,TGTGCCAGCAGCACAGGGGCTGGAAACACCATATATTTT,CASSTGAGNTIYF
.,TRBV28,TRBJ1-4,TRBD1,TGTGCCAGCAGCCAAACAACAGGGGAGGAAGGTGATGAAAAACTGTTTTTT,CASSQTTGEEGDEKLFF
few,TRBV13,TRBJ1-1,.,TGTGCCAGCAGCTTAGTTCGGGGGGCAGTCACTGAAGCTTTCTTT,CASSLVRGAVTEAFF
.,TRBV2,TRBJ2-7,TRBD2,TGTGCCAGCAGTGAAGGGACTAGCGTTGCTAGAGTGCACTTC,CASSEGTSVARVHF
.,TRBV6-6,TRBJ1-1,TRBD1,TGTGCCAGCAAGGGGACAGGAACAGCTTTCTTT,CASKGTGTAFF
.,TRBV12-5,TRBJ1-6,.,TGTGCTAGTGGTTTGAAACAGGGTGATAATTCACCCCTCCACTTT,CASGLKQGDNSPLHF
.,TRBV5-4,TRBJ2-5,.,TGTGCCAGCAGCTTGGTTGGAGAGACCCAGTACTTC,CASSLVGETQYF
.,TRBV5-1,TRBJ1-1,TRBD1,TGCGCCAGCAGCGGGGACAGGTTGATGAACACTGAAGCTTTCTTT,CASSGDRLMNTEAFF
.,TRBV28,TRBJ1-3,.,TGTGCCAGCATAAAAAACACCATATATTTT,CASIKNTIYF
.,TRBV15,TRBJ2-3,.,TGTGCCACCAGCATTCTGCTCCGCACAGATACGCAGTATTTT,CATSILLRTDTQYF
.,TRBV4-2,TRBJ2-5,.,TGTGCCAGCAGCCAAGATCTGATGGGGTTAGAGACCCAGTACTTC,CASSQDLMGLETQYF
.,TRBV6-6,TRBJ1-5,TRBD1,TGTGCCAGCAGTTTTGGACAGGGCAGTCAGCCCCAGCATTTT,CASSFGQGSQPQHF
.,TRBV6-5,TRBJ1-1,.,TGTGCCAGCAGCCGCAGATCTGAAGCTTTCTTT,CASSRRSEAFF
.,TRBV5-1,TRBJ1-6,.,TGCGCCAGCAGCTTGGCAGGGGTGGATAATTCACCCCTCCACTTT,CASSLAGVDNSPLHF
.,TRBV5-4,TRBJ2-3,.,TGTGCCAGCAGCGAGGAGATGGGGAGCTGGGAAGATACGCAGTATTTT,CASSEEMGSWEDTQYF
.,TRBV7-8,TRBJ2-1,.,TGTGCCAGCAGCACTTACAGGAATGAGCAGTTCTTC,CASSTYRNEQFF
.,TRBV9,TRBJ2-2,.,TGTGCCAGCAGCGTAGGGGCAGGGTCCGGGTCCGGGGAGCTGTTTTTT,CASSVGAGSGSGELFF
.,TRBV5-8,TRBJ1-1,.,TGTGCCAGCAGCTTGGTCGGTGAAGCTTTCTTT,CASSLVGEAFF
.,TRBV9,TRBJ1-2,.,TGTGCCAGCAGCGAACCCCGCCATGGCTACATCTTC,CASSEPRHGYIF
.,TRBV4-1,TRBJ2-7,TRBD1,TGCGCCAGCAGCCTTCTCGGGACAGGGCTCTACGAGCAGTACTTC,CASSLLGTGLYEQYF
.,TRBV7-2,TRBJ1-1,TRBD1,TGTGCCAGCAGCTTACCCGGGGGACAGGGTGTATTGGACACTGAAGCTTTCTTT,CASSLPGGQGVLDTEAFF
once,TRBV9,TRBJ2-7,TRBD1,TGTGCCAGCAGCCTACAGGGGGCCTCCTACGAGCAGTACTTC,CASSLQGASYEQYF
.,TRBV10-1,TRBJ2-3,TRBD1,TGCGCCAGCAGTGAAAGGGACAGGGCCACAGATACGCAGTATTTT,CASSERDRATDTQYF
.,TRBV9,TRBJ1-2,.,TGTGCCAGCAGCGAACCCCGCCATGGCTACACCTTC,CASSEPRHGYTF
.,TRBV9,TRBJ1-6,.,TGTGCCAGCAGCGCCGATAATTCACCCCTCCACTTT,CASSADNSPLHF
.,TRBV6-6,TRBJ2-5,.,TGTGCCACAGAGGATCTGGCTGAGACCCAGTACTTC,CATEDLAETQYF
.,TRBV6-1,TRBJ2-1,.,TGTGCCAGCAGTGAAGGGGCAGGTGGAATCGAGGTCTTC,CASSEGAGGIEVF
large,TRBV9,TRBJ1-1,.,TGTGCCAGCAGCCCCCACCCCCCGGGCGGAGGCACTGAAGCTTTCTTT,CASSPHPPGGGTEAFF
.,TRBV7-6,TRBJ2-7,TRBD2,TGTGCCAGCAGCTTAGGGACTAGCGGGATCGACGAGCAGTACTTC,CASSLGTSGIDEQYF